The text below deals with one T cell receptor beta chain. This specimen belongs to a study of blood T cell repertoires in COVID-19. Study details: Samples representing acute and convalescent COVID-19 were sourced from the United States, Italy and Spain.

Only in-frame clones appear in the TCRdb table, and some are missing; sequencing was by immunoSEQ multiplex PCR. This sample carries some 250,000 clones, roughly 88% of them seen once, and the ten largest clones take roughly 0.8%. The CDR3 covers 18 residues. Germline CDR1 SGHKS, CDR2 YYEKEE (reference sequence). The V and J ends lost 2 bases and 7 bases, in that order; junction bases with no gene match: 13. The chain employs TRBV5-5 and TRBJ1-6; TRBD1 matches at 9 bases. Input material: peripheral blood. The TCR originated in a woman aged 25 to 39 with acute or convalescent COVID-19. The CDR3 loop reads CASSFPTGTGSYNSPLHF. The DNA of the CDR3 is TGTGCCAGCAGCTTCCCAACCGGGACAGGGAGCTACAATTCACCCCTCCACTTT.